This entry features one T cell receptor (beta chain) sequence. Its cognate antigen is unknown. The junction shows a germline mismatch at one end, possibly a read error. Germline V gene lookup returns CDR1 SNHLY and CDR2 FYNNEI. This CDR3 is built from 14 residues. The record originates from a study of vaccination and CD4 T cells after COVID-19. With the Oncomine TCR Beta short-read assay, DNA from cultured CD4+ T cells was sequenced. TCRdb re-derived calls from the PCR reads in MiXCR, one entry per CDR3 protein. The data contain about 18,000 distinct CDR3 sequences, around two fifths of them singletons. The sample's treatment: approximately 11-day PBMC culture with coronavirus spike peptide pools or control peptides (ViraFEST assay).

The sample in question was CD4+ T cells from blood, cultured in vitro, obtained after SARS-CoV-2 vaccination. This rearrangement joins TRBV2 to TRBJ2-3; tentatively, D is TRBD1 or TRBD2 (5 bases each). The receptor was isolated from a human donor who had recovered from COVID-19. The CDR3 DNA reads TGCGCCAGCGTAAGGGACCACTCCACAGATACGCAGTATTTT. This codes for CASVRDHSTDTQYF.